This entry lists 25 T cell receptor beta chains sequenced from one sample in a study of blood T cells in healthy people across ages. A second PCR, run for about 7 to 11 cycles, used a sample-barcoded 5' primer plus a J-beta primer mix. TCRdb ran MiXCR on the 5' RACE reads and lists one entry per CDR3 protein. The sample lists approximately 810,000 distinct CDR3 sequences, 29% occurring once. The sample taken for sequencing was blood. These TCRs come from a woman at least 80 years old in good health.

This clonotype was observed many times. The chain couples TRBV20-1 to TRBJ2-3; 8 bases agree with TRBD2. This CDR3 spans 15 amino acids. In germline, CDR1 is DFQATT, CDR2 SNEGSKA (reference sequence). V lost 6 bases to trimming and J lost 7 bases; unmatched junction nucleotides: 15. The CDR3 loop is CSAAAFGGGAYTQYF. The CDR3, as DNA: TGCAGTGCAGCCGCATTCGGGGGGGGGGCGTATACGCAGTATTTT.

The DNA for the CDR3 is TGTGCCACCAGTGACTGGGTAGATACGCAGTATTTT. Amino acid sequence: CATSDWVDTQYF. The V gene is TRBV24-1, the J gene TRBJ2-3, with D unclear. The V gene's germline CDR1 is KGHDR and CDR2 SFDVKD. The CDR3 extends over 12 amino acids. V was cut by 4 bases and J by 5 bases, with 6 bases left in between.

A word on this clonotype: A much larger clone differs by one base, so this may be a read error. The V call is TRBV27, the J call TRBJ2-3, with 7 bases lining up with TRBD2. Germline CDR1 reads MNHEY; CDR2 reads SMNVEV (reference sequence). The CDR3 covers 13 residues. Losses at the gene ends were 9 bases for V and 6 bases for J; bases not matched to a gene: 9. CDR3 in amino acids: CARSWTRGDTQYF. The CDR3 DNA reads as TGTGCCAGGTCTTGGACTAGAGGGGATACGCAGTATTTT.

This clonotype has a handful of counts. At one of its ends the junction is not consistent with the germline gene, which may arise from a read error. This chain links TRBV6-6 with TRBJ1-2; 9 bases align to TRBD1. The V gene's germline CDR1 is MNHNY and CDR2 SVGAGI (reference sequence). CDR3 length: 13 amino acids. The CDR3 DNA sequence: TGTGCCAGCAGTCTACAGGGGGCTAAGGGCTACGCCTTC. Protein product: CASSLQGAKGYAF.

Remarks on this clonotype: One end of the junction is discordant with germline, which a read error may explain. CDR3 loop: CASRTGLQETQHF. CDR3 sequence (DNA): TGTGCCAGCCGGACAGGGCTCCAAGAGACCCAGCACTTC. The chain carries TRBV27 and TRBJ2-5; 8 nucleotides agree with TRBD1. The CDR3 consists of 13 residues. Per germline, CDR1 MNHEY and CDR2 SMNVEV (reference sequence).

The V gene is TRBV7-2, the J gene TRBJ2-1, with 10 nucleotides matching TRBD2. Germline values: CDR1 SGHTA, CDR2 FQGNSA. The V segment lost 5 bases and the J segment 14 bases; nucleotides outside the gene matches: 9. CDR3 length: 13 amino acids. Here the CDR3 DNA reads TGTGCCAGCAGCCCGAACCTAGCGGGGGCAAAGTTCTTC. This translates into CASSPNLAGAKFF.

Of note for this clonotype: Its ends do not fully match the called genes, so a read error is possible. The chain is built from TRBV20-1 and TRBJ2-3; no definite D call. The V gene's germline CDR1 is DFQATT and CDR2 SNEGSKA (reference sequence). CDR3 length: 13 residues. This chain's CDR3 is CSAKSDRTDTQYF. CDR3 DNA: TGTAGTGCTAAGTCAGATCGCACAGATACGCAGTATTTT.

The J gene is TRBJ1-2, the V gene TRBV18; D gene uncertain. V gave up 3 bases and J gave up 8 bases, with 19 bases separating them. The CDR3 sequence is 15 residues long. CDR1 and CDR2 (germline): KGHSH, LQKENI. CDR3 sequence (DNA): TGTGCCAGCTCACCTCCTGTGGCCAGGCCTAAGGGCTACACCTTC. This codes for CASSPPVARPKGYTF. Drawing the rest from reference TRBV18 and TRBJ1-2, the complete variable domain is NAGVMQNPRHLVRRRGQEARLRCSPMKGHSHVYWYRQLPEEGLKFMVYLQKENIIDESGMPKERFSAEFPKEGPSILRIQQVVRGDSAAYFCASSPPVARPKGYTFGSGTRLTVV.

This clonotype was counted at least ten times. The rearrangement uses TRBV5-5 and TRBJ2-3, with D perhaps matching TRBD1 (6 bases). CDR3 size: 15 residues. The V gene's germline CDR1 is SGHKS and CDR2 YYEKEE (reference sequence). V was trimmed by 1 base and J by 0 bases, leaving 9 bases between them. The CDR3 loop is CASSLTGYSTDTQYF. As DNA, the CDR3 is TGTGCCAGCAGCTTGACAGGGTATAGCACAGATACGCAGTATTTT.

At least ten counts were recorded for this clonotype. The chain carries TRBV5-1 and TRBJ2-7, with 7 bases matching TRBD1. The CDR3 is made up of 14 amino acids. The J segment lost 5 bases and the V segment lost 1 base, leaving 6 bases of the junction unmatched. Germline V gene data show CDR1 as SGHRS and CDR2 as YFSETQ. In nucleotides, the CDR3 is TGCGCCAGCAGCTTGAGTACAGGGGAAGACGAGCAGTACTTC. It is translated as CASSLSTGEDEQYF.

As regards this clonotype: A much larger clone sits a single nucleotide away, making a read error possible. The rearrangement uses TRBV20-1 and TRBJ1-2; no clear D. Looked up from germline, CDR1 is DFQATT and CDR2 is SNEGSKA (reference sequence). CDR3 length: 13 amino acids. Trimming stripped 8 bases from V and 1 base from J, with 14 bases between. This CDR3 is CSTPQTVNYGYTF. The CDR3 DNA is TGCAGTACTCCTCAGACGGTTAACTATGGCTACACCTTC.

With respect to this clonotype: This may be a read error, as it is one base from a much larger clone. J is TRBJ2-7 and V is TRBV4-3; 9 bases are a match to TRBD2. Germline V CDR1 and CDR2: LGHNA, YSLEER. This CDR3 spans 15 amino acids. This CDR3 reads CASGQDGTSFYEQYF. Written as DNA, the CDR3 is TGCGCCAGCGGCCAAGATGGGACTAGCTTCTACGAGCAGTACTTC.

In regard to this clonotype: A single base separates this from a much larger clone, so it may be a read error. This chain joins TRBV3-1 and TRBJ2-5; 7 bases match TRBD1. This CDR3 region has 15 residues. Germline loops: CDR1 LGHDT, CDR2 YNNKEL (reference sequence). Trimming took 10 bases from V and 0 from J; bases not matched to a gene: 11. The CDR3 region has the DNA TGTGCCAACATCTCCCGGGGACAGAACCAAGAGACCCAGTACTTC. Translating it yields CANISRGQNQETQYF.

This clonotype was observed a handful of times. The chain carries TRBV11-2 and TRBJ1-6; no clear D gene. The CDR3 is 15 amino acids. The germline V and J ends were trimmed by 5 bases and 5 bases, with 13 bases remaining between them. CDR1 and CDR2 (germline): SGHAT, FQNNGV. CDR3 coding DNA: TGTGCCAGCAGCCCTACGGCGGGAGATAATTCACCCCTCCACTTT. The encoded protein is CASSPTAGDNSPLHF.

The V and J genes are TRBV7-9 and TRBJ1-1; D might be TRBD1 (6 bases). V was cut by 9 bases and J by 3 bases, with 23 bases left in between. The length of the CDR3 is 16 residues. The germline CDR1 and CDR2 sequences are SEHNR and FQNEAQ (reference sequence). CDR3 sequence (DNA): TGTGCCAGTATGGGTTGGGGGGCGGGCGAGGACACTGAAGCTTTCTTT. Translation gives CASMGWGAGEDTEAFF.

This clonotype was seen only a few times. The CDR3 nucleotides are TGTGCCACCAGCAGAACCGTAGCGGGGGGGACAGATACGCAGTATTTT. This encodes CATSRTVAGGTDTQYF. The V call is TRBV15, the J call TRBJ2-3, with 11 positions matching TRBD2. The CDR3 covers 16 residues. Germline values: CDR1 LNHNV, CDR2 YYDKDF (reference sequence). With V trimmed by 2 bases and J by 3 bases, 4 bases remained unmatched.

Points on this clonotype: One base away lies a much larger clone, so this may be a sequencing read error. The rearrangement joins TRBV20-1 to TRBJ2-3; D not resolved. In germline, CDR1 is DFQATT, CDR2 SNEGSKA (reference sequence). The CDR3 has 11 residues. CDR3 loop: CGASEADTQYF. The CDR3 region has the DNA TGCGGTGCTAGTGAGGCAGATACGCAGTATTTT.

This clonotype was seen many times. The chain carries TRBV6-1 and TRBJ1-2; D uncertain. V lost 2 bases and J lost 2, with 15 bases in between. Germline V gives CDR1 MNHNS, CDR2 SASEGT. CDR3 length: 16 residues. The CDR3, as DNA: TGTGCCAGCAGTGAATTGTTTTATGGAGGAAACTATGGCTACACCTTC. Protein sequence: CASSELFYGGNYGYTF.

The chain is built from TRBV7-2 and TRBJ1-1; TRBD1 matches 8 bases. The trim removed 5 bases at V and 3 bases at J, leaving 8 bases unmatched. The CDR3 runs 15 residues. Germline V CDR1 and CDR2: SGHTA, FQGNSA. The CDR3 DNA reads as TGTGCCAGCAGCACTTGGACAGGGCCGGACACTGAAGCTTTCTTT. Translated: CASSTWTGPDTEAFF. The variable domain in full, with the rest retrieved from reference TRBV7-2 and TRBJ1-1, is GAGVSQSPSNKVTEKGKDVELRCDPISGHTALYWYRQSLGQGLEFLIYFQGNSAPDKSGLPSDRFSAERTGGSVSTLTIQRTQQEDSAVYLCASSTWTGPDTEAFFGQGTRLTVV.

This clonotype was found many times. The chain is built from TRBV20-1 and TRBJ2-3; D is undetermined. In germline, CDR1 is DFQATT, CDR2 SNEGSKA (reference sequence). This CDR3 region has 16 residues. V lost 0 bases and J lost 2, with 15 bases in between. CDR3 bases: TGCAGTGCTAGAGACCCTATGCGGCTTCTCACAGATACGCAGTATTTT. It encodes CSARDPMRLLTDTQYF.

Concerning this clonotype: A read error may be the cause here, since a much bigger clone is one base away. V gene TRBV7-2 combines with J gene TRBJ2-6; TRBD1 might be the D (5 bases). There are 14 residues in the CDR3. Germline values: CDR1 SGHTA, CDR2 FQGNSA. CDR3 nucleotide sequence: TGTGCCAGCAGCTCCTTATCTGGGGCCAACGTCCGGACTTTC. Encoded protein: CASSSLSGANVRTF. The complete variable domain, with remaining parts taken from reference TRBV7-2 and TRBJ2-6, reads GAGVSQSPSNKVTEKGKDVELRCDPISGHTALYWYRQSLGQGLEFLIYFQGNSAPDKSGLPSDRFSAERTGGSVSTLTIQRTQQEDSAVYLCASSSLSGANVRTFGAGSRLTVL.

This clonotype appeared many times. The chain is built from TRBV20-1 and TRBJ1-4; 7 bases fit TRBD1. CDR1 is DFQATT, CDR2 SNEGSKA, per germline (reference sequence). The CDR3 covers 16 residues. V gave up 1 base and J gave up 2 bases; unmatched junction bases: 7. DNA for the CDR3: TGCAGTGCTAGAGCCGATCACAGGGGTACTAATGAAAAACTGTTTTTT. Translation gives CSARADHRGTNEKLFF.

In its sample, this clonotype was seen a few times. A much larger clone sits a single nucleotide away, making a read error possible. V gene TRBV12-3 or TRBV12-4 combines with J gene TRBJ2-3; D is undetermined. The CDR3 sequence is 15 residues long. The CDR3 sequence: CASSSRRQNTDAQYF. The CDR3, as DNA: TGTGCCAGCAGTTCAAGGCGGCAGAACACAGATGCGCAGTATTTT.

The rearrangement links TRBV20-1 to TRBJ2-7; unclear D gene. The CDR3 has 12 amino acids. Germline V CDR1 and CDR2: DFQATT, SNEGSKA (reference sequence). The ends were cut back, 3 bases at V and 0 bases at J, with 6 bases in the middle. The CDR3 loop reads CSASSYSYEQYF. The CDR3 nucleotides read TGCAGTGCTAGTTCCTACTCCTACGAGCAGTACTTC.

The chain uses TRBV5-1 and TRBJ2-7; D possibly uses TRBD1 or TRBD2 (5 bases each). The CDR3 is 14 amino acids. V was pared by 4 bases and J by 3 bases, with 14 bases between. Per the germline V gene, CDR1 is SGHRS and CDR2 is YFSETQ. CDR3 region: CASSLGTPNYEQYF. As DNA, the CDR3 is TGCGCCAGCAGCCTTGGGACCCCTAACTACGAGCAGTACTTC.